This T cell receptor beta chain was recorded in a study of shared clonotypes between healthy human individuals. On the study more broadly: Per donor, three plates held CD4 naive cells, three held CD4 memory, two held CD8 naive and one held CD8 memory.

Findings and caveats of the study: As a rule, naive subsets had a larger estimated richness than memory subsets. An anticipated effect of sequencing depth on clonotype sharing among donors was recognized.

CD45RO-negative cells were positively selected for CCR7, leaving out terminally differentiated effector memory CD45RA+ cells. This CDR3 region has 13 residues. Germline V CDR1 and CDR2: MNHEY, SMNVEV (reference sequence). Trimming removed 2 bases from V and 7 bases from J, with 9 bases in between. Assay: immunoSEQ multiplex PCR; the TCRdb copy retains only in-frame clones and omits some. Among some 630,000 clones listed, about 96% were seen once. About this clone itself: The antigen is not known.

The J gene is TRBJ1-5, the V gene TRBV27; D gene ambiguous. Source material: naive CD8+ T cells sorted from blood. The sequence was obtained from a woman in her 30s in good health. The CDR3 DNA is TGTGCCAGCAGTTTAGGACGGAGACAGCCCCAGCATTTT. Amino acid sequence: CASSLGRRQPQHF.